This is a list of T cell receptor beta chains from one sample in a study of T cell changes during pregnancy in multiple sclerosis. Data came from immunoSEQ multiplex PCR; TCRdb stores just in-frame clones and leaves some out. The sample consists of 40,000 to 45,000 clones, 89% of them appearing once. The source material was CD4+ T cells from peripheral blood mononuclear cells, sampled in the first trimester of pregnancy. Receptors were obtained from a female donor with multiple sclerosis, enrolled in a pregnancy study. CDR3s include the opening cysteine and the closing phenylalanine or tryptophan.

CDR3aa: CASRIGTATYEQYF; v_gene: TRBV5-1; j_gene: TRBJ2-7
CDR3aa: CATSRDLARLGYTF; v_gene: TRBV15; j_gene: TRBJ1-2
CDR3aa: CASSYTRTGGTYGYTF; v_gene: TRBV6-5; j_gene: TRBJ1-2
CDR3aa: CASSLGGGPYEQYF; v_gene: TRBV5-4; j_gene: TRBJ2-7
CDR3aa: CASSLGLAGIDTQYF; v_gene: TRBV5-1; j_gene: TRBJ2-3
CDR3aa: CASSPDSYAPNEKLFF; v_gene: TRBV5-5; j_gene: TRBJ1-4
CDR3aa: CASSYSVGDEQYF; v_gene: TRBV6-5; j_gene: TRBJ2-7
CDR3aa: CASSWGRGVADTQYF; v_gene: TRBV6-5; j_gene: TRBJ2-3
CDR3aa: CASSSRGLDYEQYF; v_gene: TRBV7-8; j_gene: TRBJ2-7
CDR3aa: CASSYPGTGNYGYTF; v_gene: TRBV7-9; j_gene: TRBJ1-2
CDR3aa: CASSPLAGTIAEQFF; v_gene: TRBV28; j_gene: TRBJ2-1
CDR3aa: CASSNPGTSGSVFF; v_gene: TRBV5-4; j_gene: TRBJ2-1
CDR3aa: CASSPSGLAGVTQYF; v_gene: TRBV7-9; j_gene: TRBJ2-3
CDR3aa: CASSRDRTNTGELFF; v_gene: TRBV5-4; j_gene: TRBJ2-2